These T cell receptor beta chains were read from a single sample in a study of blood T cell repertoires in COVID-19. Method: immunoSEQ multiplex PCR; TCRdb's copy keeps in-frame clones and lacks some. This repertoire shows under 300,000 clones, about 68% found once; its top ten account for about 3.1%. Sequencing was done on a sample of peripheral blood. The receptor source for this set is a woman aged 80 or over with acute or convalescent COVID-19. CDR3s include the opening cysteine and the closing phenylalanine or tryptophan. The D gene is left open where the match is weak. The listing skips clone size in some rows; elsewhere it reads once, few, many or a size class.

j_call d_call clone_size v_call cdr3_aa cdr3_nt
TRBJ2-1 TRBD1 few TRBV15 CATSTPTGHHYNEQFF TGTGCCACCAGCACACCGACAGGGCATCACTACAATGAGCAGTTCTTC
TRBJ1-2 TRBD1 . TRBV5-1 CASSETGGWVYGYTF TGCGCCAGCAGCGAGACAGGGGGCTGGGTCTATGGCTACACCTTC
TRBJ2-7 . . TRBV9 CASSVAGGISYEQYF TGTGCCAGCAGCGTAGCTGGGGGGATCTCCTACGAGCAGTACTTC
TRBJ1-1 TRBD1 . TRBV10-3 CAISESDRPEAFF TGTGCCATCAGTGAGTCGGACAGGCCTGAAGCTTTCTTT
TRBJ1-2 TRBD1 . TRBV20-1 CSAGQGGGYTF TGCAGTGCTGGACAGGGAGGCGGCTACACCTTC
TRBJ2-5 TRBD1 few TRBV3-1/TRBV3-2 CASSDRGTPQETQYF TGTGCCAGCAGCGACAGGGGAACCCCACAAGAGACCCAGTACTTC
TRBJ2-5 TRBD2 . TRBV6-1 CASSERASGGETQYF TGTGCCAGCAGTGAACGGGCTAGCGGGGGAGAGACCCAGTACTTC
TRBJ1-2 . . TRBV6-6 CASNPGTYGYTF TGTGCCAGCAACCCAGGGACATATGGCTACACCTTC
TRBJ1-1 TRBD1 . TRBV7-8 CASSLGQAIQNTEAFF TGTGCCAGCAGCTTGGGACAGGCAATACAGAACACTGAAGCTTTCTTT
TRBJ1-4 TRBD1 . TRBV30 CAWRAGGLGEKLFF TGTGCCTGGAGAGCAGGGGGCTTAGGTGAAAAACTGTTTTTT
TRBJ1-4 TRBD1 . TRBV19 CASSNYAGQGREKLFF TGTGCCAGTAGTAACTACGCGGGACAGGGACGTGAAAAACTGTTTTTT
TRBJ1-6 . once TRBV3-1/TRBV3-2 CASSQVGESNSPLHF TGTGCCAGCAGCCAAGTAGGAGAATCTAATTCACCCCTCCACTTT
TRBJ2-3 . . TRBV6-5 CAGYGPEADTQYF TGTGCGGGGTATGGGCCGGAGGCAGATACGCAGTATTTT
TRBJ1-1 . . TRBV19 CASSSRGPNTEAFF TGTGCCAGTAGTTCCAGGGGCCCGAACACTGAAGCTTTCTTT
TRBJ1-5 TRBD1 . TRBV4-1 CASSQGTGTDQPQHF TGCGCCAGCAGCCAAGGGACAGGGACAGATCAGCCCCAGCATTTT
TRBJ1-2 . . TRBV3-1/TRBV3-2 CASRYATGVTGYTF TGTGCCAGCAGGTACGCGACAGGAGTCACTGGCTACACCTTC
TRBJ2-1 . . TRBV5-1 CASSWGGDNEQFF TGCGCCAGCAGCTGGGGAGGAGACAATGAGCAGTTCTTC
TRBJ1-2 TRBD1 once TRBV4-1 CASSQAGTGVFYGYTF TGCGCCAGCAGCCAAGCAGGGACAGGGGTTTTTTATGGCTACACCTTC
TRBJ2-5 TRBD2 . TRBV5-4 CASSLFLAGGPQTQYF TGTGCCAGCAGCTTGTTTCTAGCGGGGGGGCCACAGACCCAGTACTTC
TRBJ2-7 . . TRBV27 CASRRTRDTSYEQYF TGTGCCAGCAGGCGAACTCGGGACACCTCCTACGAGCAGTACTTC
TRBJ1-4 TRBD1 . TRBV23-1 CASSQHRGLREKLFF TGCGCCAGCAGTCAACACAGGGGGCTTCGCGAAAAACTGTTTTTT
TRBJ2-2 TRBD1 . TRBV18 CASSKDRAGELFF TGTGCCAGCTCTAAGGACAGGGCCGGGGAGCTGTTTTTT
TRBJ2-1 TRBD2 . TRBV5-1 CASRASGSGPYEQFF TGCGCCAGCAGAGCAAGCGGGAGTGGTCCCTATGAGCAGTTCTTC
TRBJ1-5 . . TRBV27 CASSLAHSNQPQHF TGTGCCAGCAGTTTGGCCCATAGCAATCAGCCCCAGCATTTT
TRBJ2-4 . . TRBV7-9 CASSLGQLAKNIQYF TGTGCCAGCAGCTTAGGACAGCTAGCCAAAAACATTCAGTACTTC
TRBJ2-7 TRBD1 . TRBV5-4 CASSWTDRDPGEQYF TGTGCCAGCAGCTGGACGGACAGGGACCCCGGAGAGCAGTACTTC
TRBJ2-1 . . TRBV7-9 CASSPRTFNEQFF TGTGCCAGCAGCCCCCGGACTTTCAATGAGCAGTTCTTC
TRBJ2-2 . once TRBV5-1 CASSPLWDSGRTNTGELFF TGCGCCAGCAGCCCACTGTGGGACTCCGGGCGAACGAACACCGGGGAGCTGTTTTTT
TRBJ2-2 . many TRBV9 CASSAPSVNTGELFF TGTGCCAGCAGCGCCCCTAGCGTAAACACCGGGGAGCTGTTTTTT
TRBJ1-1 TRBD1 . TRBV30 CAWSRTGTEAFF TGTGCCTGGAGCAGGACAGGGACTGAAGCTTTCTTT
TRBJ2-5 TRBD1 . TRBV7-8 CASSAQDRVTETQYF TGTGCCAGCAGCGCCCAGGACAGGGTAACGGAGACCCAGTACTTC
TRBJ1-5 . . TRBV6-2/TRBV6-3 CASSLEYSSNQPQHF TGTGCCAGCAGTTTGGAATACAGTAGCAATCAGCCCCAGCATTTT
TRBJ2-7 TRBD1 . TRBV7-9 CASSPTGTGVYEQYF TGTGCCAGCAGCCCGACCGGGACAGGGGTCTACGAGCAGTACTTC
TRBJ2-5 . . TRBV2 CASSPHGGIPQAQYF TGTGCCAGCAGTCCTCATGGGGGGATACCCCAGGCCCAGTACTTC
TRBJ2-3 . . TRBV5-1 CASSLEQGSDTQYF TGCGCCAGCAGCTTGGAGCAGGGATCAGATACGCAGTATTTT
TRBJ1-1 TRBD1 once TRBV7-2 CASRNGQGAWNTEAFF TGTGCCAGCAGAAATGGACAGGGGGCATGGAACACTGAAGCTTTCTTT
TRBJ1-2 TRBD1 . TRBV9 CASSLRQGSNGYTF TGTGCCAGCAGCCTCCGACAGGGATCGAATGGCTACACCTTC
TRBJ1-2 . . TRBV12-3/TRBV12-4 CASRGAANYGYTF TGTGCCAGCAGGGGCGCAGCTAACTATGGCTACACCTTC